This T cell receptor (delta chain) originates from a study of gamma-delta T cells after stem cell transplantation listed by TCRdb under 2016. With respect to this clone: The antigen it recognizes is unknown. No base quality information exists; no much larger clone differs at one position.

The receptor library was made with RT-PCR. TCRdb lists the instrument as Illumina MiSeq. TCRdb called clones from the public reads with CATT, and repeated DNA sequences were later combined into one row. The sample table holds thousands of delta-chain clones, of which 15% to 20% were seen once. The ten biggest clones cover 9.5% to 15% of the sample. The specimen sequenced was gamma-delta T cells. The sequence came from a human donor. It is not recorded whose cells these are; they may come from a transplant donor. This table probably holds off-target reads from a library built for another chain.

CDR3 sequence: CACDPVLRSDTDKLIF. The bases are TGTGCCTGTGACCCTGTACTGAGGTCCGACACCGATAAACTCATCTTT. The sequence is built from TRDV2 and TRDJ1; the D gene remains uncertain. Including cysteine and phenylalanine, the CDR3 has 16 amino acids. Only the CDR3 DNA is retained, 48 bases long and in frame from the first base. V is cut by 3 bases and J by 0 bases, and the space between the germline ends is 16 bases. Taken from the germline V gene, the CDR1 and CDR2 loops are GEAIGNYY and EKD.